This T cell receptor (beta chain) was recorded in a study of blood T cell repertoires in COVID-19 (dated by TCRdb to 2018 to 2020). Describing the broader study: Samples covering the acute and convalescent phases of COVID-19 were provided by collaborators in the United States, Italy and Spain. Deeply sampled blood TCRbeta repertoires from subjects exposed to, actively infected with, or recovered from COVID-19 were included in the dataset. The repertoires were made available in a free public database intended to serve as a resource for research on the immune response to SARS-CoV-2. The sample metadata nearly always contained a de-identified subject ID, COVID-19 status, age in years and sex. Samples came from the ongoing ImmuneRACE study (first 160 participants) plus 1,254 subjects from 6 global collaborators. Where available, HLA class I and class II types were taken from metadata supplied by the sample provider and were not determined by assay-based typing. The material from the prospective study consisted of cDNA or gDNA derived from T cells, B-cell-depleted T cells, or PBMCs.

In regard to this clone: Its antigen is not yet known. No base qualities exist here, and no much larger clone lies one base off it.

What the work shows at the level of the full study, not this receptor alone: Clinical and demographic metadata were provided uncurated, with the amount varying by source and participant.

Enrolling through a virtual design, the prospective study's participants ranged in age from roughly 18 to 100 years and lived across approximately 25 United States geographic areas. Cohort assignment in the prospective study relied on participant-reported clinical history from a screening survey and a study questionnaire. In the prospective study, mobile phlebotomists collected whole blood, serum and a nasopharyngeal or oropharyngeal swab from each participant. Additional blood draws and questionnaires over a roughly two-month period could optionally be provided by prospective study participants. Blood samples from the prospective study were shipped frozen or at room temperature prior to DNA extraction. The CDR3 has 12 amino acids, counting the end cysteine and phenylalanine. Only the CDR3 DNA stays, 36 bases, in frame from base 1. CDR1 and CDR2, per the germline V gene (reference sequence), are LGHDT and YNNKEL. The V and J ends are trimmed by 0 bases and 16 bases, leaving 10 bases between them.

TCRbeta CDR3 regions were amplified from genomic DNA using the immunoSEQ Assay, a bias-controlled multiplex PCR. On the authors' methods: The number of nucleated cells in each sample was estimated from the amplification of reference gene primers within the assay. To quantify the absolute abundance of each unique TCRbeta CDR3 rearrangement, sequence reads were collapsed and filtered. Productive Simpson clonality was computed per sample as the square root of Simpson's diversity index over productive rearrangements. TCRdb's version of the immuneACCESS table is confined to in-frame rearrangements and falls short of the full clone set. An unresolved V gene accounts for under half of the shortfall where checked; the remainder is of unknown origin. The V and J calls and clone size come from that table; D and trimming were worked out from the DNA. A total of approximately 190,000 clones appear in this sample, 82% of them only once. The biggest ten clones account for 4% to 6.5% of the sample.

Sequencing input: PBMCs or T cells enriched from blood (not recorded which). The origin of this receptor is a woman aged 60 to 75 with acute COVID-19. The V and J segments used are TRBV3-1 (or the pseudogene TRBV3-2) and TRBJ1-6; matching of 5 bases hints at TRBD1 as the D gene. The DNA sequence is TGTGCCAGCAGCCAAGATCGGGGGGAACTCCACTTT. This yields the protein CASSQDRGELHF.